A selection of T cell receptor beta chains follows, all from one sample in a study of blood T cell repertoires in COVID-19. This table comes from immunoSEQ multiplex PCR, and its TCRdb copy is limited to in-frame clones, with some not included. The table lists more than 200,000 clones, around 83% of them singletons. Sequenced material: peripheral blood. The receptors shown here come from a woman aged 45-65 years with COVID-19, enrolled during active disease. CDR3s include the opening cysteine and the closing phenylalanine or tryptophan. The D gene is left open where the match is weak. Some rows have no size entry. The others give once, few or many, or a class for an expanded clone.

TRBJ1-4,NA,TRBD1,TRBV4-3,CASSQQGVNEKLFF,TGCGCCAGCAGCCAACAGGGGGTTAATGAAAAACTGTTTTTT
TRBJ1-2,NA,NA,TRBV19,CASSIPRLGGYTF,TGTGCCAGTAGTATCCCCAGGCTTGGTGGCTACACCTTC
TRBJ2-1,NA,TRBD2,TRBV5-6,CASRLAGGPGNEQFF,TGTGCCAGCAGATTAGCGGGGGGGCCGGGGAATGAGCAGTTCTTC
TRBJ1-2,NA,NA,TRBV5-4,CASSPGGAVVGYTF,TGTGCCAGCAGCCCCGGAGGGGCGGTCGTTGGCTACACCTTC
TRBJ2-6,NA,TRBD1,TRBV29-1,CSVGDRASGANVLTF,TGCAGCGTTGGGGACAGGGCCTCTGGGGCCAACGTCCTGACTTTC
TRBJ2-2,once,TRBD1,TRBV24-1,CATSYTTGTTGELFF,TGTGCCACCAGTTACACGACAGGGACCACCGGGGAGCTGTTTTTT
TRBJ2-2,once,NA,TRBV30,CAWSALGELFF,TGTGCCTGGAGTGCCCTGGGGGAGCTGTTTTTT
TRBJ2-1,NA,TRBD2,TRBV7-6,CASSRLAGADTGNEQFF,TGTGCCAGCTCGAGACTAGCGGGGGCCGATACGGGGAATGAGCAGTTCTTC
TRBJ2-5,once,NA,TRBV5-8,CASTLDSQGKETQYF,TGTGCCAGCACCCTAGATTCACAGGGTAAAGAGACCCAGTACTTC
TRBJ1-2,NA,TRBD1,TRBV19,CASSFGTAFYGYTF,TGTGCCAGTAGTTTCGGGACAGCATTTTATGGCTACACCTTC
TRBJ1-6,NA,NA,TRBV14,CATRGGGSYNSPLHF,TGTGCCACCCGCGGCGGGGGCTCCTATAATTCACCCCTCCACTTT
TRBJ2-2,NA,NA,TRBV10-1,CASSGSGSSIMVGELFF,TGCGCCAGCAGCGGATCCGGCTCTAGTATTATGGTCGGGGAGCTGTTTTTT
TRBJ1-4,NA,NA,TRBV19,CASSREATNEKLFF,TGTGCCAGTAGTAGGGAGGCCACTAATGAAAAACTGTTTTTT
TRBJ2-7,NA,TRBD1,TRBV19,CASSISQGAEQYF,TGTGCCAGTAGTATTTCTCAGGGGGCCGAGCAGTACTTC
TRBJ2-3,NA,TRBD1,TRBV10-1,CASSDQGAGTDTQYF,TGCGCCAGCAGTGATCAGGGGGCTGGCACAGATACGCAGTATTTT
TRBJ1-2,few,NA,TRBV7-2,CASSLGPYGYTF,TGTGCCAGCAGCTTAGGGCCGTATGGCTACACCTTC
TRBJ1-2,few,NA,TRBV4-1,CASSQEVARDRYGYTF,TGCGCCAGCAGCCAAGAGGTGGCCAGGGATAGATATGGCTACACCTTC
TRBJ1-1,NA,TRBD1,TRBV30,CAWRVNRGAEAFF,TGTGCCTGGAGGGTTAACAGGGGAGCTGAAGCTTTCTTT
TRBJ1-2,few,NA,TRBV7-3,CASSPRTVGHYGYTF,TGTGCCAGCAGCCCCCGGACAGTTGGGCACTATGGCTACACCTTC
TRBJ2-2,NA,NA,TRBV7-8,CASSPRVNTGELFF,TGTGCCAGCAGCCCGAGGGTGAACACCGGGGAGCTGTTTTTT
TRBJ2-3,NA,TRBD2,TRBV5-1,CASKVRASGIRTDTQYF,TGCGCCAGCAAGGTTCGGGCTAGCGGGATCAGAACAGATACGCAGTATTTT
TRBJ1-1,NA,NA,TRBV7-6,CASKQGPNTEAFF,TGTGCCAGCAAACAGGGCCCTAACACTGAAGCTTTCTTT
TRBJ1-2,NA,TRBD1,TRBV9,CASSISSGGAYGYTF,TGTGCCAGCAGCATCTCTTCAGGGGGAGCCTATGGCTACACCTTC
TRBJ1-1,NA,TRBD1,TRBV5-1,CASSPTGGSTEAFF,TGCGCCAGCAGCCCTACAGGGGGGAGCACTGAAGCTTTCTTT
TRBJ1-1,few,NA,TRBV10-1,CASSDRGGGTEAFF,TGCGCCAGCAGTGATCGCGGAGGCGGCACTGAAGCTTTCTTT
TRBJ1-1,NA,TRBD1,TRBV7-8,CASSFYRGRRAFF,TGTGCCAGCAGCTTTTACAGGGGGCGTAGAGCTTTCTTT
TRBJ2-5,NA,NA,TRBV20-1,CSASVAIQETQYF,TGCAGTGCTAGTGTAGCGATACAAGAGACCCAGTACTTC
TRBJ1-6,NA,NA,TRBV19,CASNPKGRLGSPLHF,TGTGCCAGTAATCCTAAGGGGAGGTTAGGATCACCCCTCCACTTT
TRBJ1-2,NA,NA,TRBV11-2,CASSLVLGAGVGGYTF,TGTGCCAGCAGCTTAGTCCTAGGGGCAGGGGTCGGTGGCTACACCTTC
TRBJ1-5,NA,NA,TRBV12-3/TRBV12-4,CASSPRVNQPQHF,TGTGCCAGCAGTCCCAGGGTCAATCAGCCCCAGCATTTT
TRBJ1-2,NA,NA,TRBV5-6,CASSLGVNDYGYTF,TGTGCCAGCAGCTTGGGAGTTAACGACTATGGCTACACCTTC
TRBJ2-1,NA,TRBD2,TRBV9,CASSGTSGDNEQFF,TGTGCCAGCAGCGGGACTAGCGGGGACAATGAGCAGTTCTTC
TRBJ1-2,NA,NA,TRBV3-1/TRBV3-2,CASSQPGTHYGYTF,TGTGCCAGCAGTCAGCCAGGGACTCACTATGGCTACACCTTC
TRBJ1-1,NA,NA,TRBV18,CASSLNRNTEAFF,TGTGCCAGCTCACTTAATCGGAACACTGAAGCTTTCTTT
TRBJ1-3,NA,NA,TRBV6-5,CASMFVLGNTIYF,TGTGCCAGCATGTTCGTTCTAGGAAACACCATATATTTT
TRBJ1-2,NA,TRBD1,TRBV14,CASSTPGQGMEDGYTF,TGTGCCAGCAGTACGCCGGGACAGGGGATGGAAGATGGCTACACCTTC
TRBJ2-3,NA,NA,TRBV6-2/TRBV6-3,CASSYGVTSTDTQYF,TGTGCCAGCAGTTACGGAGTCACTAGCACAGATACGCAGTATTTT
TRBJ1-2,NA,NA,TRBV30,CAWSVQATNYGYTF,TGTGCCTGGAGTGTACAGGCCACTAACTATGGCTACACCTTC
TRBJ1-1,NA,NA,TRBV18,CASSTGYKNTEAFF,TGTGCCAGCTCAACAGGGTATAAGAACACTGAAGCTTTCTTT
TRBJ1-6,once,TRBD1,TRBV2,CANKGAASDNSPLHF,TGTGCCAACAAGGGGGCAGCCTCGGATAATTCACCCCTCCACTTT
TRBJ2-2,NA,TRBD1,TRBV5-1,CASSLRDRRAGELFF,TGCGCCAGCAGTTTACGGGACAGAAGAGCCGGGGAGCTGTTTTTT
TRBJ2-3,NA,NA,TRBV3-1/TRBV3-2,CASSQGAASDTQYF,TGTGCCAGCAGCCAGGGGGCCGCATCAGATACGCAGTATTTT
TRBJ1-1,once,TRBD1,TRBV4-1,CASSPPQGGYMNTEAFF,TGCGCCAGCAGCCCTCCCCAGGGGGGTTACATGAACACTGAAGCTTTCTTT
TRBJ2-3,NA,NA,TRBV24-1,CATSERQTTDTQYF,TGTGCCACCAGTGAGCGGCAGACCACAGATACGCAGTATTTT
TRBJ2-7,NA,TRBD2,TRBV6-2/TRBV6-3,CASSYGAFKRGSSYEQYF,TGTGCCAGCAGTTACGGAGCCTTTAAGCGGGGGAGCTCCTACGAGCAGTACTTC
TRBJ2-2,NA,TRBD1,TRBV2,CASNRGLKAGELFF,TGTGCCAGCAACAGGGGGCTTAAGGCCGGGGAGCTGTTTTTT
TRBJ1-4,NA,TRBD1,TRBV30,CAWSTPTGINEKLFF,TGTGCCTGGAGTACGCCGACAGGGATTAATGAAAAACTGTTTTTT
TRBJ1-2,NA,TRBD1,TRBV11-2,CASSLDPYRGGYGYTF,TGTGCCAGCAGCTTGGACCCATACAGGGGGGGGTATGGCTACACCTTC
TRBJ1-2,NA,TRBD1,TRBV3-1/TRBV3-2,CASSQGGQGETF,TGTGCCAGCAGCCAGGGGGGACAGGGGGAAACCTTC
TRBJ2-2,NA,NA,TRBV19,CASSIGELRTGELFF,TGTGCCAGTAGTATAGGGGAGCTTAGGACCGGGGAGCTGTTTTTT
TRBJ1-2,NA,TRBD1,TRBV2,CASSKGQGRRGYTF,TGTGCCAGCAGTAAGGGACAGGGGCGGCGGGGCTACACCTTC
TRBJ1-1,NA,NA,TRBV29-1,CSVVQGLNTEAFF,TGCAGCGTTGTTCAGGGCCTGAACACTGAAGCTTTCTTT
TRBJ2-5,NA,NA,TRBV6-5,CASSTYQGIKETQYF,TGTGCCAGCAGTACCTACCAGGGGATAAAAGAGACCCAGTACTTC
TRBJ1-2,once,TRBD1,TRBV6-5,CASSRDRVGYTF,TGTGCCAGCAGCCGCGACAGGGTCGGCTACACCTTC
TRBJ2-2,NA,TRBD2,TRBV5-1,CASGALAGGQGGELFF,TGCGCCAGCGGAGCCCTAGCGGGGGGGCAAGGCGGGGAGCTGTTTTTT
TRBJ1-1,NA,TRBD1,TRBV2,CASSGQSNTEAFF,TGTGCCAGTTCGGGACAGTCGAACACTGAAGCTTTCTTT
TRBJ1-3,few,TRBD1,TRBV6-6,CASRPGQGNTIYF,TGTGCCAGCAGGCCGGGACAGGGAAACACCATATATTTT
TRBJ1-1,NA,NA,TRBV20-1,CSASRSGVGTEAFF,TGCAGTGCTAGTAGGTCGGGGGTTGGCACTGAAGCTTTCTTT
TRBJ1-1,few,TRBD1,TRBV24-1,CATIDRGGTEAFF,TGTGCCACCATTGACAGGGGCGGCACTGAAGCTTTCTTT